Below are 14 T cell receptor beta chains sequenced from a single sample in a study of regulatory T cells in long-lasting Graves disease. Time point denoted: newly diagnosed GD, antithyroid drugs for less than 3 months. Extracted PBMC RNA gave rise to the TCR library. In building TCR beta libraries, iRepertoire HTBI primers were used together with Arm-PCR of CDR3 regions. TCRdb itself ran the multiplex PCR reads through MiXCR, one entry per CDR3 protein. The repertoire holds approximately 400,000 distinct CDR3 sequences, with more than 13% as singletons. These same records also appear under a second study, on T cells in Graves' hyperthyroidism and ophthalmopathy.

This specimen consisted of peripheral blood mononuclear cells (PBMCs), obtained at new diagnosis, from a patient treated with antithyroid drugs. These TCRs come from a woman aged 25 to 39 with Graves disease.

The chain's CDR3 is CASSSMGTDYEQYF. The CDR3 bases are TGTGCCAGCAGTTCGATGGGGACGGACTACGAGCAGTACTTC. V usage is TRBV7-6 and J usage is TRBJ2-7; D may be TRBD1 or TRBD2 (5 bases each). This CDR3 comprises 14 residues. Trimming left V 6 bases short and J 3 bases short, with 15 bases between. In germline, CDR1 is SGHVS, CDR2 FNYEAQ.

This clonotype was counted at least ten times. The J gene is TRBJ1-5, the V gene TRBV28, with D uncertain. In germline, CDR1 is MDHEN, CDR2 SYDVKM. This CDR3 has 15 residues. V was cut by 6 bases and J by 3 bases, with 15 bases left in between. CDR3 amino acids: CASRLPAGNNQPQHF. CDR3 bases: TGTGCCAGCAGGTTGCCAGCGGGCAACAATCAGCCCCAGCATTTT.

This clonotype was observed at least ten times. The chain is built from TRBV11-2 and TRBJ1-3; D is perhaps TRBD1 (5 bases). Looked up from germline, CDR1 is SGHAT and CDR2 is FQNNGV. Trimming shortened V by 5 bases and J by 3 bases, and 23 bases separated the two germline ends. CDR3 size: 18 residues. The CDR3 is CASSKIRGNRKGGNTIYF. The CDR3 DNA reads TGTGCCAGCAGCAAAATTCGGGGGAACAGGAAGGGTGGAAACACCATATATTTT.

This clonotype was counted a few times. The rearrangement joins TRBV6-1 to TRBJ2-7; maybe TRBD1 (6 bases). Germline V gene data show CDR1 as MNHNS and CDR2 as SASEGT. V lost 8 bases and J 1 base, leaving 9 bases between the germline ends. The CDR3 contains 12 residues. CDR3 region: CASGDNSYEQYF. The CDR3 nucleotides read TGTGCCAGCGGGGACAATTCCTACGAGCAGTACTTC.

This clonotype was counted only a few times. The chain recombines TRBV6-1 with TRBJ1-5, with 8 positions matching TRBD1. CDR1 is MNHNS, CDR2 SASEGT, per germline. The CDR3 length is 15 residues. Losses at the gene ends were 6 bases for V and 3 bases for J; bases not matched to a gene: 7. DNA for the CDR3: TGTGCCAGCAGGGAACAGGGGGGCCTCAATCAGCCCCAGCATTTT. Translating gives CASREQGGLNQPQHF.

This clonotype appeared a few times. This chain joins TRBV12-3 or TRBV12-4 and TRBJ1-2, with 11 bases matching TRBD1. This CDR3 has 15 residues. Trimming removed 6 bases from V and 7 bases from J; junction bases left unmatched: 10. CDR3 protein: CASSYTRTGGSGYTF. The CDR3 region has the DNA TGTGCCAGCAGCTACACTCGGACAGGGGGCTCTGGCTACACCTTC.

The sample holds a few counts of this clonotype. This chain connects TRBV6-1 to TRBJ2-2, with D possibly TRBD2 on 6 matching bases. CDR1 and CDR2 from the germline V gene are MNHNS and SASEGT. Trimming shortened V by 7 bases and J by 1 base, and 16 bases separated the two germline ends. This CDR3 is built from 16 residues. The chain's CDR3 is CASKRVPSGNTGELFF. The CDR3 DNA follows: TGTGCCAGCAAGCGGGTCCCCTCGGGGAACACCGGGGAGCTGTTTTTT.

The sample holds many counts of this clonotype. This sequence joins TRBV12-3 or TRBV12-4 and TRBJ1-1; no firm D call. Trimming stripped 5 bases from V and 3 bases from J, with 13 bases between. This CDR3 region has 14 residues. The CDR3 nucleotides are TGTGCCAGCAGTGCCTCCCGGGGATACACTGAAGCTTTCTTT. It is translated as CASSASRGYTEAFF.

This clonotype was found many times. J is TRBJ2-4 and V is TRBV7-8, with a weak D call TRBD2 (5 bases). The CDR3 extends over 15 amino acids. V shed 0 bases and J shed 1 base, with 7 bases lying between them. The germline CDR1 and CDR2 sequences are SGHVS and FQNEAQ. Here the CDR3 reads CASSLAASAKNIQYF. The CDR3 DNA follows: TGTGCCAGCAGCTTAGCGGCTAGCGCCAAAAACATTCAGTACTTC.

The chain joins TRBV27 to TRBJ2-7; 13 positions agree with TRBD2. CDR3 length: 16 residues. Germline values: CDR1 MNHEY, CDR2 SMNVEV (reference sequence). Germline trimming cut 5 bases from V and 4 bases from J; bases unmatched to any gene: 8. Written as DNA, the CDR3 is TGTGCCAGCAGTAGGGGGACTAGCGGGAATCAATACGAGCAGTACTTC. Translation: CASSRGTSGNQYEQYF.

This clonotype was seen once. V is TRBV24-1 and J is TRBJ2-3; TRBD2 agrees at 15 bases. The V gene end was trimmed by 5 bases and the J gene end by 0 bases; junction bases not matched to a gene: 11. The CDR3 is made up of 20 amino acids. CDR1 KGHDR and CDR2 SFDVKD come from the germline V gene. CDR3: CATSGITGTSGRKSTDTQYF. The DNA for the CDR3 is TGTGCCACCAGTGGTATAACCGGGACTAGCGGGAGGAAAAGCACAGATACGCAGTATTTT.

This clonotype was picked up many times. This rearrangement joins TRBV19 to TRBJ2-1; 11 bases match TRBD2. Looked up from germline, CDR1 is LNHDA and CDR2 is SQIVND (reference sequence). J lost 4 bases, V lost 3 bases, and 5 bases had no gene match. The CDR3 is 16 amino acids. The CDR3 region is CASSIAGTSGYNEQFF. The DNA for the CDR3 is TGTGCCAGTAGTATCGCCGGGACTAGCGGTTACAATGAGCAGTTCTTC.

This clonotype was seen more than once but under ten times. The J gene is TRBJ2-5, the V gene TRBV2; D may be TRBD1 (6 bases). The CDR3 is made up of 15 amino acids. Germline V CDR1 and CDR2: SNHLY, FYNNEI. The V end lost 3 bases, the J end lost 0 bases, and 11 bases lay between the germline ends. The CDR3 region is CASSEQGSYQETQYF. The CDR3 bases are TGTGCCAGCAGTGAGCAGGGGTCGTACCAAGAGACCCAGTACTTC.

The V call is TRBV9, the J call TRBJ2-5; no clear D. The germline CDR1 and CDR2 sequences are SGDLS and YYNGEE. Trimming shortened V by 0 bases and J by 7 bases, and 10 bases separated the two germline ends. The CDR3 spans 13 residues. DNA of the CDR3: TGTGCCAGCAGCGTAGTCGGCGGTGGGACCCAGTACTTC. It encodes CASSVVGGGTQYF.